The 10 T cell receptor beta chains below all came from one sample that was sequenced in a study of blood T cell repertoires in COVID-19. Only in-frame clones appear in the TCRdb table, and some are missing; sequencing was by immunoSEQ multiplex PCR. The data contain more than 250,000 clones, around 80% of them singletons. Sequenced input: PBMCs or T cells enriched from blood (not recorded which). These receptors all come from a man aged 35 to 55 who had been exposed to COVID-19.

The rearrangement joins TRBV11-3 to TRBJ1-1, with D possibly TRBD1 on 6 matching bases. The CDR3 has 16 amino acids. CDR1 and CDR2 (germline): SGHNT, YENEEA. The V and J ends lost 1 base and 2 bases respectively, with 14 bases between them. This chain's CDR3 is CASSLGTLGGNTEAFF. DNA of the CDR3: TGTGCCAGCAGCTTAGGAACACTAGGGGGTAACACTGAAGCTTTCTTT.

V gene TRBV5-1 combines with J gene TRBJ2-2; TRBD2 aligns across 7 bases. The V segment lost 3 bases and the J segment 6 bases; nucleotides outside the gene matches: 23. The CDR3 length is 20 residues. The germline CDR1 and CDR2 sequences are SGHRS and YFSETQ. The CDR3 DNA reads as TGCGCCAGCAGCTCGCTGACTAGCCGCATCACAAGGGTTTCGGCCGGGGAGCTGTTTTTT. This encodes CASSSLTSRITRVSAGELFF.

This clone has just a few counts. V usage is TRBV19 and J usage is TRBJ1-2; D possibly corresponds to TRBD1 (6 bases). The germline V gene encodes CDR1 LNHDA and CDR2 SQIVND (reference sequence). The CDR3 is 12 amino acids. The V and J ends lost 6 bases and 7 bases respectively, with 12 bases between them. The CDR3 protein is CASSSSGAGYTF. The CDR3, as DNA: TGTGCCAGTAGCAGCTCAGGGGCTGGCTACACCTTC.

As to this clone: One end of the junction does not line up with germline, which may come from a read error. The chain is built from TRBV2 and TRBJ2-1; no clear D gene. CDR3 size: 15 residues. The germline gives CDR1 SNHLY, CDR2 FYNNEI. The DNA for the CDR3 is TGTGCCAGCAGTGAAGCGCTTTCGGATGTTAGCCCTGGAATCTTC. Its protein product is CASSEALSDVSPGIF. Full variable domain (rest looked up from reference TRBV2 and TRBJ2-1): EPEVTQTPSHQVTQMGQEVILRCVPISNHLYFYWYRQILGQKVEFLVSFYNNEISEKSEIFDDQFSVERPDGSNFTLKIRSTKLEDSAMYFCASSEALSDVSPGIFGPGTRLTVL.

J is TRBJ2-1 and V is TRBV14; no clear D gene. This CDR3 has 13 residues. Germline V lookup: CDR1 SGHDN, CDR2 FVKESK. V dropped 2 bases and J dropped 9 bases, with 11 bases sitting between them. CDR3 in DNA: TGTGCCAGCAGCCAAAACCGGGTTTTTGAGCAGTTCTTC. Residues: CASSQNRVFEQFF.

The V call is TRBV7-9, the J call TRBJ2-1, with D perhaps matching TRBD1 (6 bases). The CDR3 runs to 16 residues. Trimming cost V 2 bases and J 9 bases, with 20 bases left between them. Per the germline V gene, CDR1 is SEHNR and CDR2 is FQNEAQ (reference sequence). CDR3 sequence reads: CASSLNPDQGLCEQFF. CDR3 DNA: TGTGCCAGCAGCTTAAACCCGGACCAGGGGCTATGTGAGCAGTTCTTC.

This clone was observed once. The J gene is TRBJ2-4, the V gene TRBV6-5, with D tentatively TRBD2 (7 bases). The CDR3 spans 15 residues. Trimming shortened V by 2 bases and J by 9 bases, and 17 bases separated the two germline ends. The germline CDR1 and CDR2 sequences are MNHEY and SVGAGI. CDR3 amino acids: CASSYSLGGASIQYF. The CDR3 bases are TGTGCCAGCAGTTACAGTCTGGGGGGGGCAAGCATTCAGTACTTC.

The DNA of the CDR3 is TGTGCCAGCAGCCAAGGACGGGTCTCTGGAAACACCATATATTTT. It yields the protein CASSQGRVSGNTIYF. This chain joins TRBV4-2 and TRBJ1-3; D unresolved. The CDR3 has 15 residues. Germline V gives CDR1 LGHNA, CDR2 YNFKEQ. V dropped 1 base and J dropped 0 bases, with 7 bases sitting between them.

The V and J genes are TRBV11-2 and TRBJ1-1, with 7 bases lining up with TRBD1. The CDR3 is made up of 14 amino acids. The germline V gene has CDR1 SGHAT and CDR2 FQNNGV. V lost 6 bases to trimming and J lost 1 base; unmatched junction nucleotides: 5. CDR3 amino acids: CASRRQGRNTEAFF. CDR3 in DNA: TGTGCCAGCAGACGACAGGGTAGGAACACTGAAGCTTTCTTT.

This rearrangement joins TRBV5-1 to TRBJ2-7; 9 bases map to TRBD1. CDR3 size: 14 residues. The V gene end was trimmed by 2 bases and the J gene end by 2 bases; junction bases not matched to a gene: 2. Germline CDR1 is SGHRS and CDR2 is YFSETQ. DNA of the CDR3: TGCGCCAGCAGCTTAACAGGGGGCCCCTACGAGCAGTACTTC. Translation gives CASSLTGGPYEQYF. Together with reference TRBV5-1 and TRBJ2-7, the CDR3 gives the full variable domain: KAGVTQTPRYLIKTRGQQVTLSCSPISGHRSVSWYQQTPGQGLQFLFEYFSETQRNKGNFPGRFSGRQFSNSRSEMNVSTLELGDSALYLCASSLTGGPYEQYFGPGTRLTVT.